The 10 T cell receptor beta chains below were found in one sample sequenced in a study of T cell clones after liver transplantation. Profiled with immunoSEQ multiplex PCR; TCRdb holds only in-frame clones, not every one. The sample records roughly 70,000 clones, 75% to 90% being singletons. This material consisted of CD4+ T cells from blood, taken before liver transplant. These TCRs come from a human donor who received a liver transplant.

This sequence joins TRBV5-1 and TRBJ2-1; no definite D call. This CDR3 spans 14 amino acids. The V and J ends lost 4 bases and 8 bases respectively, with 16 bases between them. The V gene's germline CDR1 is SGHRS and CDR2 YFSETQ. The CDR3 DNA follows: TGCGCCAGCAGCCCCCGGACGGCCGGCCATGAGCAGTTCTTC. Amino acid sequence: CASSPRTAGHEQFF.

This clone was seen once. The genes are TRBV27 and TRBJ1-1, with TRBD1 matching over 11 bases. Germline assignment: CDR1 MNHEY and CDR2 SMNVEV (reference sequence). The CDR3 has 15 residues. V shed 5 bases and J 6 bases; nucleotides not matched to a gene: 8. In DNA, the CDR3 is TGTGCCAGCAGTAGGACAGGGGGCGCTAAACCTGAAGCTTTCTTT. As protein: CASSRTGGAKPEAFF.

The sample holds a few counts of this clone. V usage is TRBV20-1 and J usage is TRBJ1-2; D remains unclear. This CDR3 contains 10 residues. V was clipped by 5 bases and J by 3 bases, with 4 bases between them. Germline V gene data show CDR1 as DFQATT and CDR2 as SNEGSKA (reference sequence). As DNA, the CDR3 is TGCAGTGCTTGGGACTATGGCTACACCTTC. Its translation is CSAWDYGYTF.

This clone was recorded only once. The CDR3 sequence: CASSEGAAYEQYF. CDR3 DNA sequence: TGTGCCAGCAGTGAAGGGGCAGCCTACGAGCAGTACTTC. This chain links TRBV2 with TRBJ2-7; D is unclear. V was trimmed by 1 base and J by 2 bases, leaving 6 bases between them. The germline CDR1 and CDR2 sequences are SNHLY and FYNNEI. The CDR3 runs 13 residues.

The genes are TRBV9 and TRBJ1-1; no reliable D call. Looked up from germline, CDR1 is SGDLS and CDR2 is YYNGEE. The CDR3 runs to 15 residues. Trimming pared 4 bases from V and 1 base from J, leaving 14 bases between. CDR3: CASSPHGNPNTEAFF. The DNA for the CDR3 is TGTGCCAGCAGCCCTCATGGGAACCCGAACACTGAAGCTTTCTTT.

The chain combines TRBV7-8 with TRBJ1-5; D might be TRBD1 (5 bases). The CDR3 has 15 residues. V was clipped by 4 bases and J by 4 bases, with 14 bases between them. CDR1 and CDR2 from the germline V gene are SGHVS and FQNEAQ. The CDR3 loop is CASSSLTGGNQPQHF. Here the CDR3 DNA reads TGTGCCAGCAGCTCCTTGACCGGGGGGAATCAGCCCCAGCATTTT.

The chain recombines TRBV5-6 with TRBJ1-1; D possibly corresponds to TRBD1 (5 bases). CDR3 length equals 14 residues. V lost 6 bases and J lost 4, with 16 bases in between. Germline assignment: CDR1 SGHDT and CDR2 YYEEEE. CDR3 nucleotide sequence: TGTGCCAGCACCCCGCGGCGCAGGGCCACTGAAGCTTTCTTT. Residues: CASTPRRRATEAFF.

This chain joins TRBV5-1 and TRBJ2-1; D gene ambiguous. Germline loops: CDR1 SGHRS, CDR2 YFSETQ. The CDR3 extends over 12 amino acids. V was shortened by 2 bases and J by 7 bases, with 7 bases between the two germline ends. CDR3 amino acids: CASSFQGNEQFF. CDR3 DNA sequence: TGCGCCAGCAGCTTCCAAGGGAATGAGCAGTTCTTC.

This clone was recorded a few times. V usage is TRBV2 and J usage is TRBJ1-2; 9 nucleotides agree with TRBD1. The V gene end was trimmed by 7 bases and the J gene end by 4 bases; junction bases not matched to a gene: 4. Germline CDR1 and CDR2: SNHLY and FYNNEI. The CDR3 spans 13 residues. Here the CDR3 DNA reads TGTGCCAGCAATATACAGGGGGCCTATGGCTACACCTTC. Its translation: CASNIQGAYGYTF.

The chain is built from TRBV5-1 and TRBJ2-7; 9 bases are a match to TRBD2. The germline V gene has CDR1 SGHRS and CDR2 YFSETQ. V lost 4 bases, J lost 4 bases, and 9 bases stayed unmatched. The CDR3 extends over 15 amino acids. CDR3: CASSLSGGTGYEQYF. The CDR3 bases are TGCGCCAGCAGCCTGAGCGGGGGGACGGGGTACGAGCAGTACTTC.